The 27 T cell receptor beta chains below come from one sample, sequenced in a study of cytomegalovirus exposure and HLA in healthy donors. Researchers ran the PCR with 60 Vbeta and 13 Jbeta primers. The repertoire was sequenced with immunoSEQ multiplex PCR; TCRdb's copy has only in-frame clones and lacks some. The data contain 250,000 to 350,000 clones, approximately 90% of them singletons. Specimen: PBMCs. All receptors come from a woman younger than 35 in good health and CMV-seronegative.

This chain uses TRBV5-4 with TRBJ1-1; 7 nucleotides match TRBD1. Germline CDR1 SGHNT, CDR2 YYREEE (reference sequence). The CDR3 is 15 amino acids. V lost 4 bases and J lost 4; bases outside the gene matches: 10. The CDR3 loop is CASSLRQGQSTEAFF. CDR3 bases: TGTGCCAGCAGCCTCCGACAGGGTCAGAGCACTGAAGCTTTCTTT.

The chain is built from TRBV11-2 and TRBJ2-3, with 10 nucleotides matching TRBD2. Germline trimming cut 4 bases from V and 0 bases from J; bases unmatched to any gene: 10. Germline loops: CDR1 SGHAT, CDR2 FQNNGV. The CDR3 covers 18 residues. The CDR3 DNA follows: TGTGCCAGCAGCTCACCCTTAGCGGGGGGCCCTAGCACAGATACGCAGTATTTT. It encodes CASSSPLAGGPSTDTQYF.

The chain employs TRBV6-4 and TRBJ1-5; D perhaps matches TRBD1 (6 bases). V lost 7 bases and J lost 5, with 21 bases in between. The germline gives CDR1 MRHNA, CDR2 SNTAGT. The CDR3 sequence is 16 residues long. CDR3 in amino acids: CASKRGRTENYQPQHF. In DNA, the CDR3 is TGTGCCAGCAAGCGTGGGCGGACAGAGAATTATCAGCCCCAGCATTTT.

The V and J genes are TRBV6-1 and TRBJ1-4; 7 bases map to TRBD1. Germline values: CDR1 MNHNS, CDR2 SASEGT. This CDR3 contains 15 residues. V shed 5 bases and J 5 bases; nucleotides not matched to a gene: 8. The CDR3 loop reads CASSLPGQMNEKLFF. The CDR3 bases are TGTGCCAGCAGTCTACCGGGACAGATGAATGAAAAACTGTTTTTT.

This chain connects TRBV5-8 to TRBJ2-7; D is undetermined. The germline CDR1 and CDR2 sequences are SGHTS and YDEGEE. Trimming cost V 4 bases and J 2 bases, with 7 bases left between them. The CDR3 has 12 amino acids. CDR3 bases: TGTGCCAGCAGCCGTATTCCCTACGAGCAGTACTTC. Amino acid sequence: CASSRIPYEQYF.

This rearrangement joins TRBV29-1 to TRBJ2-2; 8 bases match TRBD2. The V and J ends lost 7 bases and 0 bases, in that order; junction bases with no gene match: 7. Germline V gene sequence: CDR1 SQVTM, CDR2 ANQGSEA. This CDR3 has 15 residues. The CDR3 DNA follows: TGCAGCGCCCGGGGGGGAAGGACGAACACCGGGGAGCTGTTTTTT. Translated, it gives CSARGGRTNTGELFF.

The CDR3 region is CASGSSTGAREKLFF. The CDR3 region has the DNA TGTGCTAGTGGTTCCTCGACAGGGGCCCGGGAAAAACTGTTTTTT. The chain combines TRBV12-5 with TRBJ1-4, with 8 positions matching TRBD1. The germline V gene has CDR1 LGHNT and CDR2 FRNRAP. The CDR3 is 15 residues long. After removal of 4 bases from V and 8 bases from J, the junction contained 9 bases not matched to a gene. Based on the CDR3 plus reference TRBV12-5 and TRBJ1-4, the full variable domain is DARVTQTPRHKVTEMGQEVTMRCQPILGHNTVFWYRQTMMQGLELLAYFRNRAPLDDSGMPKDRFSAEMPDATLATLKIQPSEPRDSAVYFCASGSSTGAREKLFFGSGTQLSVL.

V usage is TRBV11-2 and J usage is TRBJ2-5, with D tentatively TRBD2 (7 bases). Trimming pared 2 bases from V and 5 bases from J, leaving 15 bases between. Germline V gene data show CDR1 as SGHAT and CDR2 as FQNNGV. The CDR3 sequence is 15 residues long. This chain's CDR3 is CASSLMAGAGETQYF. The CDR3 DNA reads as TGTGCCAGCAGCTTAATGGCGGGGGCGGGGGAGACCCAGTACTTC.

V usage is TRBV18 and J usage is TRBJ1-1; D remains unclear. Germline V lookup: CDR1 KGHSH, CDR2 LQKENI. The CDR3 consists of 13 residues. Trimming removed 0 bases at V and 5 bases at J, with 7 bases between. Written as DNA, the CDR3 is TGTGCCAGCTCACCACCGGTCGGTACTGAAGCTTTCTTT. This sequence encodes CASSPPVGTEAFF.

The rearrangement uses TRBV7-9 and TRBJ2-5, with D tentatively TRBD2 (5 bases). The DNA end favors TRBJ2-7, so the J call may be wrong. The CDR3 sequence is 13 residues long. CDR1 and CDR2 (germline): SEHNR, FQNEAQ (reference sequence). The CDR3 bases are TGTGCCAGCAGTCCTCTAGCCCCCTACGAGCAGTACTTC. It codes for CASSPLAPYEQYF.

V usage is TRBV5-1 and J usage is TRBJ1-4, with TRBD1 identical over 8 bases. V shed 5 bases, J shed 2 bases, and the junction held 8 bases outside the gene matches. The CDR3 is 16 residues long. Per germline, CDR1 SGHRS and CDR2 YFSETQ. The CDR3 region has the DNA TGCGCCAGCAGTACACGGACAGGGAATACTAATGAAAAACTGTTTTTT. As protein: CASSTRTGNTNEKLFF.

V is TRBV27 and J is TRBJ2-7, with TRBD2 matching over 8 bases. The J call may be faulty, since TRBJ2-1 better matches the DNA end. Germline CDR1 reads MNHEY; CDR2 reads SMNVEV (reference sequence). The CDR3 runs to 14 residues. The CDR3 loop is CARPSGGISYEQFF. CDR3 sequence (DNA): TGTGCCAGGCCGTCGGGGGGGATTTCCTACGAGCAGTTCTTC.

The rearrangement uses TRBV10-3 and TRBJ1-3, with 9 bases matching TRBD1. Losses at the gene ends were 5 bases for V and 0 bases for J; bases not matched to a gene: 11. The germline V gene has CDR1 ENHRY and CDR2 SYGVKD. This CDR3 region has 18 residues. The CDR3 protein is CAISSGQGAGHSGNTIYF. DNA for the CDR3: TGTGCCATCAGTTCGGGACAGGGAGCCGGTCACTCTGGAAACACCATATATTTT.

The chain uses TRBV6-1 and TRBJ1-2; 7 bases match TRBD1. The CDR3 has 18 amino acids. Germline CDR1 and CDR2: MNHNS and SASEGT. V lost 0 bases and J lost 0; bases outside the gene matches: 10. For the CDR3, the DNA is TGTGCCAGCAGTGAAGCCGGACAGGCCACACCGGCTAACTATGGCTACACCTTC. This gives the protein CASSEAGQATPANYGYTF.

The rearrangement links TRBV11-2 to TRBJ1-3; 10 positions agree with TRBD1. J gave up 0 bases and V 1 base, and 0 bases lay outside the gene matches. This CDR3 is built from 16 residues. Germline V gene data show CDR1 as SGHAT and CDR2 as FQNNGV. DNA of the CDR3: TGTGCCAGCAGCTTAGGGACAGGGGGCTCTGGAAACACCATATATTTT. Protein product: CASSLGTGGSGNTIYF.

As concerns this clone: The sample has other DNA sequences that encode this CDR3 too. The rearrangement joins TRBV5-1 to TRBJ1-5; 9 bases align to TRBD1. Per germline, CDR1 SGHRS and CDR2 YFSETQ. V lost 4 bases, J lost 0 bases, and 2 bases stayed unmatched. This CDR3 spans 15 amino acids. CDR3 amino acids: CASSRTGDSNQPQHF. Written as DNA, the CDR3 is TGCGCCAGCAGCCGGACAGGGGATAGCAATCAGCCCCAGCATTTT. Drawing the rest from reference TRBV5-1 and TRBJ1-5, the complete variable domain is KAGVTQTPRYLIKTRGQQVTLSCSPISGHRSVSWYQQTPGQGLQFLFEYFSETQRNKGNFPGRFSGRQFSNSRSEMNVSTLELGDSALYLCASSRTGDSNQPQHFGDGTRLSIL.

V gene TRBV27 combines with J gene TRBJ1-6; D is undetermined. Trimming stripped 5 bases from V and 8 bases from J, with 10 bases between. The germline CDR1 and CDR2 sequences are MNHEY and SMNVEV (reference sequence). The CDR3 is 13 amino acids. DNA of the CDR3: TGTGCCAGCAGTACCCGACGGGATTCACCCCTCCACTTT. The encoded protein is CASSTRRDSPLHF.

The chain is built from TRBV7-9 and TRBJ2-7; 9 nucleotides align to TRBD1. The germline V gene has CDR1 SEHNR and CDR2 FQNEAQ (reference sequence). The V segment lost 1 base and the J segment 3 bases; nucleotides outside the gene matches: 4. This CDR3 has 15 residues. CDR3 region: CASSLGTTGGYEQYF. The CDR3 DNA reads TGTGCCAGCAGCTTAGGGACGACAGGGGGCTACGAGCAGTACTTC.

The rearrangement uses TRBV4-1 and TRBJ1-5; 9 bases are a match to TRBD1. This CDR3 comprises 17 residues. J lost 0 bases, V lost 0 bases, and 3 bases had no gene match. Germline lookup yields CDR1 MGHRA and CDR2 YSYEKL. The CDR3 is CASSQETGGVSNQPQHF. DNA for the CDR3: TGCGCCAGCAGCCAAGAGACAGGGGGTGTTAGCAATCAGCCCCAGCATTTT.

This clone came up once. Here the CDR3 reads CASRENNEQFF. The DNA for the CDR3 is TGTGCCAGCAGGGAGAACAATGAGCAGTTCTTC. This chain uses TRBV2 with TRBJ2-1, with D unresolved. There are 11 residues in the CDR3. The germline V gene has CDR1 SNHLY and CDR2 FYNNEI. Trimming pared 6 bases from V and 5 bases from J, leaving 5 bases between.

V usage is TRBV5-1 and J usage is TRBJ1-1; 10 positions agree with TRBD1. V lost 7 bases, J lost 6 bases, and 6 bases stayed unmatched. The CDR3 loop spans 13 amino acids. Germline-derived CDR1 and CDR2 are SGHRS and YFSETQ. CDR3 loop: CASQGQGVAEAFF. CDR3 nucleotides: TGCGCCAGCCAAGGACAGGGGGTTGCTGAAGCTTTCTTT.

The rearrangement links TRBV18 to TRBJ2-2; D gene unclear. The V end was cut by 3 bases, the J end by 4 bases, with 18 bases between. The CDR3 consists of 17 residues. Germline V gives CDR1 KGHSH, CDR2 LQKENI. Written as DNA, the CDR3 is TGTGCCAGCTCACCCCACCTCGAGAGCGTGGGCACCGGGGAGCTGTTTTTT. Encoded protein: CASSPHLESVGTGELFF.

The CDR3 reads CASGLTTGLDEQFF. CDR3 in DNA: TGTGCTAGTGGTTTGACTACAGGGTTGGATGAGCAGTTCTTC. The chain combines TRBV12-5 with TRBJ2-1; D is possibly TRBD1 (6 bases). The V end was cut by 2 bases, the J end by 8 bases, with 13 bases between. CDR1 is LGHNT and CDR2 is FRNRAP in the germline V gene. This CDR3 has 14 amino acids.

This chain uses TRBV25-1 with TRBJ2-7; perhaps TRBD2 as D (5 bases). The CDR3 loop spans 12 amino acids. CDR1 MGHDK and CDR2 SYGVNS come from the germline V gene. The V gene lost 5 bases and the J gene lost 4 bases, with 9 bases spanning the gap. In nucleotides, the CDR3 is TGTGCCAGCAGTCCCCGAGGGTACGAGCAGTACTTC. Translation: CASSPRGYEQYF.

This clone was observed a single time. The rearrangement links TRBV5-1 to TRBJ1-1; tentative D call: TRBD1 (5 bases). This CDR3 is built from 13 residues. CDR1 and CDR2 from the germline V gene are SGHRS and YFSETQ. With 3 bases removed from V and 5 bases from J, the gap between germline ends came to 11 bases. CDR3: CASSWEGRTEAFF. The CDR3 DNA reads TGCGCCAGCAGCTGGGAGGGACGGACTGAAGCTTTCTTT. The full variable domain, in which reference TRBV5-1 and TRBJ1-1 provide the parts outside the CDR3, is KAGVTQTPRYLIKTRGQQVTLSCSPISGHRSVSWYQQTPGQGLQFLFEYFSETQRNKGNFPGRFSGRQFSNSRSEMNVSTLELGDSALYLCASSWEGRTEAFFGQGTRLTVV.

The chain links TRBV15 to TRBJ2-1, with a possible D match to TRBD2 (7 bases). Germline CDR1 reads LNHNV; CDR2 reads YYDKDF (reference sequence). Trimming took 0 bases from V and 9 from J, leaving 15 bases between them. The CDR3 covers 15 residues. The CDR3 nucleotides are TGTGCCACCAGCAGAGACGGAGGGGGGGCCGGTGAGCAGTTCTTC. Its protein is CATSRDGGGAGEQFF.

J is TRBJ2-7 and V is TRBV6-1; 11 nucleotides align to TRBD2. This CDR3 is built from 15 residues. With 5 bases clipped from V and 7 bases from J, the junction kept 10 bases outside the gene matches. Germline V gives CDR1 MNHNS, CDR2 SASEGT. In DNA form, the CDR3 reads TGTGCCAGCAGTCGAAATAGCGGGGGGGCGGGAGAGCAGTACTTC. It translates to CASSRNSGGAGEQYF.